The source of this T cell receptor (beta chain) is a study of beta chain features in type 1 diabetes (dated by TCRdb to 2016 to 2018). With regard to the full study: Mean age, gender distribution, total cell number and subset yield did not differ between patients and healthy donors. The study compared the TCRB repertoires of sorted circulating CD4+ T cell subsets in recently diagnosed type 1 diabetes patients with those in matched healthy donors. A total of some 100,000,000 sorted cells were examined across all samples, and a strong correlation was observed between cell number per subset and RNA yield. Regulatory and stem cell-like memory subsets were isolated from only 8 patients and roughly eight healthy donors, whereas naive and central memory subsets came from all 30 or so donors.

This clone was observed a few times. What this receptor recognizes is not known. Per-nucleotide qualities are absent, and no much larger clonotype sits a single base away. Each donor gave one peripheral blood draw, averaging roughly 100 mL, which was collected into heparinised tubes. A BD FACSAria II and a panel including CD45RO, CCR7, CD25, CD127, CD95 and CD27 were used to sort naive, central memory, regulatory and stem cell-like memory CD4+ T cells. A purity above 95% was achieved for all sorted populations. Right away, PBMCs were isolated by Lymphoprep density gradient centrifugation and were stained directly, with no culture step. So that batch effects would be minimized, each experiment stained and sorted samples in pairs, pairing one healthy donor with one patient. General study outcomes and caveats: Because cDNA rather than genomic DNA was sequenced, highly expressing activated cells could have been over-represented, although no difference in activation and CD3 levels was found between groups. Shorter templates might be favored by PCR, yet because patient and control samples were amplified and corrected together, any such skew would affect both groups equally. A moderate but significant shortening of TCRB CDR3 length was observed in type 1 diabetes patients in all four CD4+ subsets. Naive, central memory and regulatory TCRB repertoires appeared to be more similar among patients than among healthy donors. HLA sub-analyses involved small numbers of individuals, so any influence of HLA type on TCRB rearrangement remained unresolved. Fewer insertions and more nucleotide deletions at VDJ recombination sites were observed in patients with type 1 diabetes, implying thymic rearrangement abnormalities.

Measured from the cysteine to the phenylalanine, the CDR3 is 15 residues long. Left in the record is the CDR3 DNA by itself, 45 bases read in frame from the first base. CDR1 and CDR2 (SGHTA, FQGNSA) derive from the germline V gene. At the junction V is shortened by 2 bases and J by 8 bases; bases outside the gene matches: 7. All of the isolated RNA was reverse transcribed with the High Capacity cDNA Reverse Transcription Kit, so expressed TCRB transcripts were sequenced. Naive, central memory and regulatory T cell samples underwent deep immunoSEQ sequencing, averaging around 3.6 million total reads per sample. Sorted cells were lysed in RLT buffer and RNA was extracted with DNase-treated RNeasy Micro or Mini kits, depending on cell number. Each cell subset was processed separately to prevent cross-contamination, with patient and healthy donor samples processed together. Using the immunoSEQ multiplex PCR, TCRB sequences were amplified from cDNA into 87-bp fragments spanning the CDR3 region. The amplicons were sequenced using the Illumina HiSeq platform. For the original study's pipeline: Synthetic template baselines were used to correct PCR bias computationally, reads within Hamming distance 2 were collapsed, and singletons that could not be merged were discarded. Reads were aligned against IMGT so that V, D and J genes, CDR3 length and insertions or deletions at six rearrangement sites could be assigned. Within each subset, clonotype counts were normalized to sorted cell number, and only after that were true diversity and Gini coefficients computed with the tcR R package. The overlap coefficient, calculated on TCRB nucleotide sequences, was used to measure repertoire sharing. Out-of-frame TCRB sequences from naive cells were analyzed as a proxy for the pre-selection repertoire. The table was pulled from immuneACCESS by TCRdb, which kept in-frame rearrangements only. Such tables lose some clones; where checked, under half of the loss comes from unresolved V genes, and the rest has no known cause. V and J calls and clone size follow that table, whereas D and trimming were derived from the DNA. The sample table contains 600,000 to 750,000 clones; only one count was recorded for roughly an eighth of them. Jointly, the top ten make up around 0.12% of the sample.

Input material: naive CD4+ T cells from blood. In light of the paper, this sample's cell subset or site label describes: true naive CD4+ T cells. The V and J segments used are TRBV7-2 and TRBJ1-2; TRBD1 lines up with 11 middle nucleotides. The clonotype comes from a man under 40 with type 1 diabetes. The DNA is as follows: TGTGCCAGCAGCTTACCTACCTGGACAGGGGGCGGCTACACCTTC. Protein translation: CASSLPTWTGGGYTF.